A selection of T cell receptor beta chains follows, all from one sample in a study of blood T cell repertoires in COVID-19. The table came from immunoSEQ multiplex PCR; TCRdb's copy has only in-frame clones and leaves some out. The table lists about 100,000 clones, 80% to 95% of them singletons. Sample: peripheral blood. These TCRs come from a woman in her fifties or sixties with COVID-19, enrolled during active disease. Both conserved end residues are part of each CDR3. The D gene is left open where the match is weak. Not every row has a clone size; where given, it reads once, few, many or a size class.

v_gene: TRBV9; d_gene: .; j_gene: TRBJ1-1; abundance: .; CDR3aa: CASSVPPPTLNTEAFF; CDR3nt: TGTGCCAGCAGCGTGCCCCCCCCGACATTGAACACTGAAGCTTTCTTT
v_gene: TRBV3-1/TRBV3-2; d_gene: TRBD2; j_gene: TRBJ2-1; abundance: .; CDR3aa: CASSQDTSGGNEQFF; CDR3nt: TGTGCCAGCAGCCAAGACACTAGCGGGGGCAATGAGCAGTTCTTC
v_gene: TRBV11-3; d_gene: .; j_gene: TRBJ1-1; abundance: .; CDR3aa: CASSSGRGNTEAFF; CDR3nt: TGTGCCAGCAGCTCAGGTAGGGGGAACACTGAAGCTTTCTTT
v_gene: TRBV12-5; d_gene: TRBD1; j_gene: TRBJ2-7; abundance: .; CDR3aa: CASGSSTGAYEQYF; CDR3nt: TGTGCTAGTGGTTCATCGACAGGGGCCTACGAGCAGTACTTC
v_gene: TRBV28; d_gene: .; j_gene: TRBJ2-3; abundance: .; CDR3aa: CATLPRADTQYF; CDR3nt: TGTGCCACCTTACCCCGGGCAGATACGCAGTATTTT
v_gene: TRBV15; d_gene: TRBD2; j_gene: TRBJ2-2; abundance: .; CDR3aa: CATSRGGGFGELFF; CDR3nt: TGTGCCACCAGCAGAGGCGGGGGGTTCGGGGAGCTGTTTTTT
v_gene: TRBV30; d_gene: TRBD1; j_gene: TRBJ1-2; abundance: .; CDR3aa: CAWSPRQGGGYTF; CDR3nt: TGTGCCTGGAGTCCCCGACAGGGTGGAGGCTACACCTTC
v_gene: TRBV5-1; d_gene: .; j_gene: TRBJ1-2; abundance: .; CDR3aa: CASSSGLNMGYTF; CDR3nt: TGCGCCAGCAGCTCCGGACTGAATATGGGCTACACCTTC
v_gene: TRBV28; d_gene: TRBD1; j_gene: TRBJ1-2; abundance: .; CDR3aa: CASSSSGQGDYGYTF; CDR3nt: TGTGCCAGCAGTTCCTCCGGACAGGGTGATTATGGCTACACCTTC
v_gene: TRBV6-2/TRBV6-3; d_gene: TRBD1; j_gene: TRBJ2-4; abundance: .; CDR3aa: CASSFRGLAKNIQYF; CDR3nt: TGTGCCAGCAGTTTCAGGGGGCTTGCCAAAAACATTCAGTACTTC
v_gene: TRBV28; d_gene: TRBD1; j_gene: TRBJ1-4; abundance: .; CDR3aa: CASSGQGAEKLFF; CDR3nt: TGTGCCAGCAGTGGACAGGGGGCAGAAAAACTGTTTTTT
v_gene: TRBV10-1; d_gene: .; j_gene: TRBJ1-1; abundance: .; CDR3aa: CASSADSLMNTEAFF; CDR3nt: TGCGCCAGCAGTGCGGACAGTCTGATGAACACTGAAGCTTTCTTT
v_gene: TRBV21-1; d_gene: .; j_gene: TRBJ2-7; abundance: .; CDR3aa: CASSVSGGLYEQYF; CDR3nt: TGTGCCAGCAGCGTAAGCGGGGGGCTCTACGAGCAGTACTTC
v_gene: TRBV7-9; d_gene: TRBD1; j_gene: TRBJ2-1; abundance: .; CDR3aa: CASSATGALNNEQFF; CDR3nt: TGTGCCAGCAGCGCAACAGGGGCCCTAAACAATGAGCAGTTCTTC
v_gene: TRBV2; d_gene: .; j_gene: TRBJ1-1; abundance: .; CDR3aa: CASNEGHEAFF; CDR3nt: TGTGCCAGCAACGAGGGACATGAAGCTTTCTTT
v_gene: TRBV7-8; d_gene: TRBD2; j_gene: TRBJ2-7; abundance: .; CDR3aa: CASSLGAGYEQYF; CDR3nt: TGTGCCAGCAGCTTAGGAGCGGGGTACGAGCAGTACTTC
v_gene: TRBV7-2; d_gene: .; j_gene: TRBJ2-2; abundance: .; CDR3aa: CASSSVQGSNTGELFF; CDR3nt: TGTGCCAGCAGCTCAGTTCAGGGTTCGAACACCGGGGAGCTGTTTTTT
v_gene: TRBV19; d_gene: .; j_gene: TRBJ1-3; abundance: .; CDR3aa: CASSPGGTGNTIYF; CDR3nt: TGTGCCAGTTCTCCCGGGGGAACTGGAAACACCATATATTTT
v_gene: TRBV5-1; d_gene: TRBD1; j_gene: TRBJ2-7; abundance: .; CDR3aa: CASSSGQGRYEQYF; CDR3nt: TGCGCCAGCAGCTCGGGACAGGGGCGGTACGAGCAGTACTTC
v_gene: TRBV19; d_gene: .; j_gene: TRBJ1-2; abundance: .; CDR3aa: CASSTRTARYGYTF; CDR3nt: TGTGCCAGTAGTACGCGGACAGCCCGCTATGGCTACACCTTC
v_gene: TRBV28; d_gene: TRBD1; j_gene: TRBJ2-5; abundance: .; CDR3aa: CASTFGTGKGTQYF; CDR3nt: TGTGCCAGCACCTTCGGGACAGGGAAAGGGACCCAGTACTTC
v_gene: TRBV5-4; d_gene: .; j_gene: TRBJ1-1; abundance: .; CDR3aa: CASSFELEKNTEAFF; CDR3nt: TGTGCCAGCAGCTTTGAGCTAGAGAAGAACACTGAAGCTTTCTTT
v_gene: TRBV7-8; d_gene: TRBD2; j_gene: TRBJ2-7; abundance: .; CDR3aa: CASSGRGAYEQYF; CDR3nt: TGTGCCAGCAGCGGGCGGGGGGCCTACGAGCAGTACTTC
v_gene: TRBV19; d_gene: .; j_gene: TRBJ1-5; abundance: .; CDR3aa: CASSINRQPNQPQHF; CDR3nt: TGTGCCAGTAGTATAAACCGACAACCCAATCAGCCCCAGCATTTT
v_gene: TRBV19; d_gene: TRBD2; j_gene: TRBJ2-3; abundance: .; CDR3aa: CASSRRTSGARLDEGDTQYF; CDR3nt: TGTGCCAGTAGTCGTCGGACTAGCGGGGCCCGGCTTGACGAAGGAGATACGCAGTATTTT
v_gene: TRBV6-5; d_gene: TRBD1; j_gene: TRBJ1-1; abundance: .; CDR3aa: CASIPSGGFGTEAFF; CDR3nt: TGTGCCAGCATCCCCTCAGGGGGTTTTGGCACTGAAGCTTTCTTT
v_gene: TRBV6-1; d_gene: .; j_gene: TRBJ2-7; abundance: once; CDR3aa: CASSEVRESYEQYF; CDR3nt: TGTGCCAGCAGTGAGGTAAGGGAGAGTTACGAGCAGTACTTC
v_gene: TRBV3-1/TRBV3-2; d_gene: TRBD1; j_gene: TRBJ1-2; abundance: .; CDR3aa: CASSRGDRVPNYGYTF; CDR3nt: TGTGCCAGCAGCCGGGGGGACAGGGTACCTAACTATGGCTACACCTTC
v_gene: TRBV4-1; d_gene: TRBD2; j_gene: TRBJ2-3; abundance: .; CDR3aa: CASSLSGGSTDTQYF; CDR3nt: TGCGCCAGCAGCCTTAGCGGGGGTAGCACAGATACGCAGTATTTT
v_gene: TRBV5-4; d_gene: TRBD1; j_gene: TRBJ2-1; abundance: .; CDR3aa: CASSLRTGHYNEQFF; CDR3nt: TGTGCCAGCAGTTTAAGGACAGGCCACTACAATGAGCAGTTCTTC
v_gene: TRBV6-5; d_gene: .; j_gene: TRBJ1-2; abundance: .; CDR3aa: CASTGTNGGYTF; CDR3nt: TGTGCCAGCACCGGGACAAATGGCGGCTACACCTTC
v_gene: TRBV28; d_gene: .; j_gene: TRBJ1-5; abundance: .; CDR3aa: CASSRTRVQPQHF; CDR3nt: TGTGCCAGCAGTCGGACACGAGTTCAGCCCCAGCATTTT
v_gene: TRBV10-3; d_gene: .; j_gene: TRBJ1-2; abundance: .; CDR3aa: CAISKASYGYTF; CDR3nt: TGTGCCATCAGTAAAGCTTCTTATGGCTACACCTTC
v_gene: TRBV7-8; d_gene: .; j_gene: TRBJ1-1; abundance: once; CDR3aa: CASSFFSMNTEAFF; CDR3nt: TGTGCCAGCAGTTTTTTCTCTATGAACACTGAAGCTTTCTTT
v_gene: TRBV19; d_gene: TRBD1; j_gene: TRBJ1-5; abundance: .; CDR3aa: CASSIGQGGGQPQHF; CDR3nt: TGTGCCAGTAGTATCGGACAGGGGGGCGGTCAGCCCCAGCATTTT
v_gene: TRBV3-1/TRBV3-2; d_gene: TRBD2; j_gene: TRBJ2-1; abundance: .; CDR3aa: CASSQDRDYLNEQFF; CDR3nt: TGTGCCAGCAGCCAAGATAGGGACTATTTGAATGAGCAGTTCTTC
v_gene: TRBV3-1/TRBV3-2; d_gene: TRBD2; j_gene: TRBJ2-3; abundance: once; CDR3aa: CASSQDRGLAGLPDTQYF; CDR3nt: TGTGCCAGCAGCCAAGATAGGGGACTAGCGGGGCTCCCCGATACGCAGTATTTT
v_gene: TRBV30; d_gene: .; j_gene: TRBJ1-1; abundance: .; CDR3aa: CAWNSGEGNTEAFF; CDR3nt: TGTGCCTGGAACTCCGGGGAGGGGAACACTGAAGCTTTCTTT
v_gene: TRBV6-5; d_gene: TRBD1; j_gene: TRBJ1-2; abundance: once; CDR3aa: CASSYARTGDGYTF; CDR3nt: TGTGCCAGCAGTTACGCCCGGACAGGGGACGGCTACACCTTC
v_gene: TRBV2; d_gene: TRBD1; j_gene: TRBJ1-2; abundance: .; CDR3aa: CASRGTAYGYTF; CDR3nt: TGTGCCAGCCGTGGGACAGCGTATGGCTACACCTTC
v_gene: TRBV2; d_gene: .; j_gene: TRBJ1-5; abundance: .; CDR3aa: CASSEGGRRSDQPQHF; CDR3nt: TGTGCCAGCAGTGAGGGAGGGAGGCGGTCAGATCAGCCCCAGCATTTT
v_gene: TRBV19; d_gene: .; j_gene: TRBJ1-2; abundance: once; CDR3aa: CASSPETGLYGYTF; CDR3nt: TGTGCCAGTAGTCCCGAGACAGGTCTCTATGGCTACACCTTC
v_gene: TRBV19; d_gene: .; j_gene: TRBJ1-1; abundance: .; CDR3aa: CASSLVESRNTEAFF; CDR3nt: TGTGCCAGTAGTCTGGTCGAATCGCGGAACACTGAAGCTTTCTTT
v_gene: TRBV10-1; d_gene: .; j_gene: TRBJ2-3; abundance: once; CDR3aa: CASKRGSTDTQYF; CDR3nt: TGCGCCAGCAAAAGGGGGAGCACAGATACGCAGTATTTT
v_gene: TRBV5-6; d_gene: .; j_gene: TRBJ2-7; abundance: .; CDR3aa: CASSSPGLSYEQYF; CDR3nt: TGTGCCAGCAGCTCCCCAGGACTAAGCTACGAGCAGTACTTC
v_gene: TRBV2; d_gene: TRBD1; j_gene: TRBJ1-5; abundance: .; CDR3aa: CASSGWGTGEQPQHF; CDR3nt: TGTGCCAGCAGTGGTTGGGGGACAGGTGAACAGCCCCAGCATTTT
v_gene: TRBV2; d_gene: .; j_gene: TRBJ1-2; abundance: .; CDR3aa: CARLPQGGQGYGYTF; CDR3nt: TGTGCCAGGCTTCCCCAAGGAGGGCAGGGCTATGGCTACACCTTC
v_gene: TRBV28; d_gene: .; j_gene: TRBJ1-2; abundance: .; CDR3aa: CASSPDFYGYTF; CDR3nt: TGTGCCAGCAGTCCAGATTTCTATGGCTACACCTTC
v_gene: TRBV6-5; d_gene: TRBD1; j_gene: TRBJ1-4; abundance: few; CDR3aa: CASIQTGMNEKLFF; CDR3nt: TGTGCCAGCATTCAGACAGGGATGAATGAAAAACTGTTTTTT
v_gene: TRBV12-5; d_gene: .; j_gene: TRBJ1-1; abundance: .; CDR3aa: CASGLGLPRQGTHWGTEAFF; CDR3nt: TGTGCTAGTGGTTTGGGCCTTCCGAGGCAGGGGACCCATTGGGGGACTGAAGCTTTCTTT
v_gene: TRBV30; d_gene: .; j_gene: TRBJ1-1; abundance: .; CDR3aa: CAWSVRGAWGEAFF; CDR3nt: TGTGCCTGGAGTGTACGGGGGGCCTGGGGTGAAGCTTTCTTT
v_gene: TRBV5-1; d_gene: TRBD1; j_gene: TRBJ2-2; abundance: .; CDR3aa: CASSLEGTDRFRNTGELFF; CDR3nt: TGCGCCAGCAGCTTGGAAGGGACAGACCGATTTCGAAACACCGGGGAGCTGTTTTTT
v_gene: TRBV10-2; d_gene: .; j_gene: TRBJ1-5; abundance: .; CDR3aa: CASSDLTGSQPQHF; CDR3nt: TGCGCCAGCAGTGATTTAACAGGGAGTCAGCCCCAGCATTTT
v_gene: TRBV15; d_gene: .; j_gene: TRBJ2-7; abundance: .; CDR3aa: CATSRDAGIPEQYF; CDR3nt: TGTGCCACCAGCAGAGACGCAGGGATTCCCGAGCAGTACTTC
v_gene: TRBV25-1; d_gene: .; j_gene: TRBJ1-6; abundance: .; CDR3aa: CASSIQGNSPLHF; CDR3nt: TGTGCCAGCAGTATCCAGGGGAATTCACCCCTCCACTTT
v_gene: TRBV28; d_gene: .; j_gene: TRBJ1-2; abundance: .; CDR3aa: CASTGQHGYTF; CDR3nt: TGTGCCAGCACTGGACAGCATGGCTACACCTTC
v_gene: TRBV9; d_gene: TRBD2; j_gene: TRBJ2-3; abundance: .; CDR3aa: CASSVGTSGGVATDTQYF; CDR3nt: TGTGCCAGCAGCGTAGGGACTAGCGGGGGGGTGGCCACAGATACGCAGTATTTT
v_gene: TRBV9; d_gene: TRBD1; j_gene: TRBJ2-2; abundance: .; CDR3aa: CASSSQGADTGELFF; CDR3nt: TGTGCCAGCAGCTCACAGGGGGCCGACACCGGGGAGCTGTTTTTT